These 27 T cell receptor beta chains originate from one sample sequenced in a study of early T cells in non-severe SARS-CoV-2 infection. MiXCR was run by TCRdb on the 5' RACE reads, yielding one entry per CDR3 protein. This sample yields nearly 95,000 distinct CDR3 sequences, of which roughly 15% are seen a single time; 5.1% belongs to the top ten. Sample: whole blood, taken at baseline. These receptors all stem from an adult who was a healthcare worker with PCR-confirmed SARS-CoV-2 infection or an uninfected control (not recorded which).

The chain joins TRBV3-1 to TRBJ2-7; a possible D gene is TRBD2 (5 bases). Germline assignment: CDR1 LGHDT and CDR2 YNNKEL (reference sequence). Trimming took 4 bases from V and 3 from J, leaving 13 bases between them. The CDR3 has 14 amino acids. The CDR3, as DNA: TGTGCCAGCAGCCCCCCGGGGAAGGGCTACGAGCAGTACTTC. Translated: CASSPPGKGYEQYF.

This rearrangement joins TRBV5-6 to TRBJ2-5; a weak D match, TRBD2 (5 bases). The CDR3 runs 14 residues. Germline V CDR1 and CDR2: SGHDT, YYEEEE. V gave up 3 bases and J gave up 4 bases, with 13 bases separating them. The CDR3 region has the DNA TGTGCCAGCAGCTCTCCCGAGGCGGGAGAGACCCAGTACTTC. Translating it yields CASSSPEAGETQYF.

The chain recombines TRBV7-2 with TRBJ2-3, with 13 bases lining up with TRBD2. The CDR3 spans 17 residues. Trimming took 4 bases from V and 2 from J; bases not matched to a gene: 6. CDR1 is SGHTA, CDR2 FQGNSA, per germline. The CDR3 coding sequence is TGTGCCAGCAGCTCAAGACTAGCGGGAGGACTCACAGATACGCAGTATTTT. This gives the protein CASSSRLAGGLTDTQYF.

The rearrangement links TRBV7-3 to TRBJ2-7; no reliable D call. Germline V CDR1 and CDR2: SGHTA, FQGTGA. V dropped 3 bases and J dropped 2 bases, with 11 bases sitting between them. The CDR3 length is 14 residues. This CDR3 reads CASSFPRAAYEQYF. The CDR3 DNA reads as TGTGCCAGCAGCTTCCCAAGGGCGGCCTACGAGCAGTACTTC.

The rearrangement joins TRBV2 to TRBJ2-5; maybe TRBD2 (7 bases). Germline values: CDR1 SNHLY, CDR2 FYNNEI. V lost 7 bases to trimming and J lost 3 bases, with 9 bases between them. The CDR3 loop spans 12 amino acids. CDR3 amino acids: CASKRDKETQYF. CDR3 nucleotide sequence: TGTGCCAGCAAGCGGGACAAAGAGACCCAGTACTTC.

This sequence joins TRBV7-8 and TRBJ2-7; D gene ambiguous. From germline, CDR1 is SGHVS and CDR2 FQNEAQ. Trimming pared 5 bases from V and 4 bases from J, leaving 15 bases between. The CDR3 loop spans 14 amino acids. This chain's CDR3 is CASSPEGWGYEQYF. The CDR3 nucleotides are TGTGCCAGCAGCCCAGAAGGTTGGGGTTACGAGCAGTACTTC.

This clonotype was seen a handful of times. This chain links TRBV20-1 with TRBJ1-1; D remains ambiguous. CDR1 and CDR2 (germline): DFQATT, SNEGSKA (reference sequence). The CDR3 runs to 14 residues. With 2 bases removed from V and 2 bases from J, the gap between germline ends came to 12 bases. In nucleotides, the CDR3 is TGCAGTGCTAGAACACCCACCGGTAACACTGAAGCTTTCTTT. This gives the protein CSARTPTGNTEAFF.

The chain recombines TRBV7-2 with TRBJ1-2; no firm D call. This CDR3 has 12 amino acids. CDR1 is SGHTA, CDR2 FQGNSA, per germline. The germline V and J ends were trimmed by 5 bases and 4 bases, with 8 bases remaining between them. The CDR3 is CASSLRSYGYTF. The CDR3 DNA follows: TGTGCCAGCAGCCTGAGGTCCTATGGCTACACCTTC. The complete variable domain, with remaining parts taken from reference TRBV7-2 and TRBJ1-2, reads GAGVSQSPSNKVTEKGKDVELRCDPISGHTALYWYRQSLGQGLEFLIYFQGNSAPDKSGLPSDRFSAERTGGSVSTLTIQRTQQEDSAVYLCASSLRSYGYTFGSGTRLTVV.

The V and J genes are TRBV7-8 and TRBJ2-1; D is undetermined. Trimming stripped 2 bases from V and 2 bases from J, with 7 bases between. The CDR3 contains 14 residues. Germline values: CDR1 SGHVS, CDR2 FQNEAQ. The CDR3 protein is CASSLLRTYNEQFF. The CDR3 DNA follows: TGTGCCAGCAGCTTATTGCGCACCTACAATGAGCAGTTCTTC.

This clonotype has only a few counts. As DNA, the CDR3 is TGTGCCAGCAGTGAACCAAAATCTGGAAACACCATATATTTT. Its protein product is CASSEPKSGNTIYF. V and J are TRBV25-1 and TRBJ1-3; D gene uncertain. Trimming removed 2 bases at V and 1 base at J, with 6 bases between. This CDR3 contains 14 residues. CDR1 and CDR2 (germline): MGHDK, SYGVNS. Complete variable domain (other parts from reference TRBV25-1 and TRBJ1-3): EADIYQTPRYLVIGTGKKITLECSQTMGHDKMYWYQQDPGMELHLIHYSYGVNSTEKGDLSSESTVSRIRTEHFPLTLESARPSHTSQYLCASSEPKSGNTIYFGEGSWLTVV.

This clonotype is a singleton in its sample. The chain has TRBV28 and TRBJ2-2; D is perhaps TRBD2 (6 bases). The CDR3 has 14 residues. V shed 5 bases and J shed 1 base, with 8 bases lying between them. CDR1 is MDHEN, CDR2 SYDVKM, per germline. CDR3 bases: TGTGCCAGCAGTCCGGGACTGAACACCGGGGAGCTGTTTTTT. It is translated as CASSPGLNTGELFF.

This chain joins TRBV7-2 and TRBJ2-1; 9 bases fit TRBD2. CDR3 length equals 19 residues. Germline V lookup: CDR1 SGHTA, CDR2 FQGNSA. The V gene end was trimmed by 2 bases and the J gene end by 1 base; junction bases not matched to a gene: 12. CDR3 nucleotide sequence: TGTGCCAGCAGCTTATTGGCTAGCGGGATTTCTTCTTCCTACAATGAGCAGTTCTTC. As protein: CASSLLASGISSSYNEQFF.

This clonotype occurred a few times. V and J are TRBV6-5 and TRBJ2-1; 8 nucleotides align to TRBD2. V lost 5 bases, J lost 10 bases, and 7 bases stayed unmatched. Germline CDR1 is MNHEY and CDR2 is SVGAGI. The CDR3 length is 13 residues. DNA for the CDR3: TGTGCCAGCAGTCAAAGCGGGAGCCCGGAGCAGTTCTTC. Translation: CASSQSGSPEQFF.

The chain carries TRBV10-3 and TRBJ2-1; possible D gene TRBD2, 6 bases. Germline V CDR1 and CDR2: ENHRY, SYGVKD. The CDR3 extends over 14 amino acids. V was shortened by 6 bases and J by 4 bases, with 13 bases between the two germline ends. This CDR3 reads CAIRRSGSYNEQFF. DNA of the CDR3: TGTGCCATCAGAAGGAGCGGGTCTTACAATGAGCAGTTCTTC.

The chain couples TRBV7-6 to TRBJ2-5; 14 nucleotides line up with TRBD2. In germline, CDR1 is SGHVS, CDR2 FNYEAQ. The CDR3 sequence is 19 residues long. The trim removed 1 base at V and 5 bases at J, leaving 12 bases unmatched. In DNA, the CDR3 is TGTGCCAGCAGCTTAGAAGGCCCCGGGACTAGCGGGAGTGAGGAGACCCAGTACTTC. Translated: CASSLEGPGTSGSEETQYF. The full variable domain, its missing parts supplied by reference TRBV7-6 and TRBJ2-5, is GAGVSQSPRYKVTKRGQDVALRCDPISGHVSLYWYRQALGQGPEFLTYFNYEAQQDKSGLPNDRFSAERPEGSISTLTIQRTEQRDSAMYRCASSLEGPGTSGSEETQYFGPGTRLLVL.

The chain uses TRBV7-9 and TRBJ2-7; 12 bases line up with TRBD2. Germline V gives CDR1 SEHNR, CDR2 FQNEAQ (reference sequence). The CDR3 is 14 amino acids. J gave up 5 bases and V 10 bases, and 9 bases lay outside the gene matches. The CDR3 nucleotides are TGTGCCACCTCGGTGACTAGCGGGAGTAACGAGCAGTACTTC. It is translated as CATSVTSGSNEQYF.

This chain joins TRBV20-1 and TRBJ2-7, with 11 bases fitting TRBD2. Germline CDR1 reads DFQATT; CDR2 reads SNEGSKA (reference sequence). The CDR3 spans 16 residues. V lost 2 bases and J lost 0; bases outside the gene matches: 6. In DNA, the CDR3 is TGCAGTGCTAGATCGGAGACTAGCGGGGACTCCTACGAGCAGTACTTC. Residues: CSARSETSGDSYEQYF.

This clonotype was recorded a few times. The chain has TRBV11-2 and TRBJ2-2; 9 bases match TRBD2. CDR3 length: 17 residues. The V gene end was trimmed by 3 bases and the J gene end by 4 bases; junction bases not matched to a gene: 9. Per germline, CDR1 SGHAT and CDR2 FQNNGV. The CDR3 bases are TGTGCCAGCAGCTTCCCCGCAGCGGGAGGTCTCACCGGGGAGCTGTTTTTT. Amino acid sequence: CASSFPAAGGLTGELFF.

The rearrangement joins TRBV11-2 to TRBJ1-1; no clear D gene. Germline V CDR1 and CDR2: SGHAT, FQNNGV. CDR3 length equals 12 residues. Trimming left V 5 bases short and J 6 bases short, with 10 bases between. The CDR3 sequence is CASSPVEAEAFF. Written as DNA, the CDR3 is TGTGCCAGCAGCCCAGTGGAGGCTGAAGCTTTCTTT.

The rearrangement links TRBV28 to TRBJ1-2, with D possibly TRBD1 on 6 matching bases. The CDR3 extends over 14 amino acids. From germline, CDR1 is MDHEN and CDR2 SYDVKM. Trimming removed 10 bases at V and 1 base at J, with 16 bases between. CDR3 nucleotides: TGTGCCACCTACCGGGACATAGATAACTATGGCTACACCTTC. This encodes CATYRDIDNYGYTF.

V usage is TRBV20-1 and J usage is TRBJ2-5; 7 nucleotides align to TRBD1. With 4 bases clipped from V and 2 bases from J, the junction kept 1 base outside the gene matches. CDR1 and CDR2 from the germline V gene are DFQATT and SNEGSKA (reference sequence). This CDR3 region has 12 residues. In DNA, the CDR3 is TGCAGTGCTAAGGGACAGCAAGAGACCCAGTACTTC. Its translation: CSAKGQQETQYF.

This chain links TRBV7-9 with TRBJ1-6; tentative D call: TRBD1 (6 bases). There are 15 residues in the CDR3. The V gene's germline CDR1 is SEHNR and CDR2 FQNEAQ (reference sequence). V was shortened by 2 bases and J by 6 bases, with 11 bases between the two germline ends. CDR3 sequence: CASSLQDSRNSPLHF. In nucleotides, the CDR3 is TGTGCCAGCAGCTTACAGGACAGCCGTAATTCACCCCTCCACTTT.

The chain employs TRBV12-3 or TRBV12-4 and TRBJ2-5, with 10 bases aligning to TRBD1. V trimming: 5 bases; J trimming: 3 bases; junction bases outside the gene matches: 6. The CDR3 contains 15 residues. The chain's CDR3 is CASSQPTGGKETQYF. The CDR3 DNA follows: TGTGCCAGCAGTCAACCGACAGGGGGCAAAGAGACCCAGTACTTC.

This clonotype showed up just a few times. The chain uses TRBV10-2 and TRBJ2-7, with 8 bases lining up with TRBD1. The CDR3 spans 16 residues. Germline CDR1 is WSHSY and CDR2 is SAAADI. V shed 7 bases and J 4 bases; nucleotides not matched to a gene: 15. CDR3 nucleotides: TGCGCCAGCATCGACCACCCGGGACAGGCGATATACGAGCAGTACTTC. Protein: CASIDHPGQAIYEQYF.

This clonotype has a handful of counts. The CDR3 DNA reads TGTGCCAGCAGCTTAGATGAAGAGCAGTTCTTC. Its translation is CASSLDEEQFF. The V gene is TRBV7-6, the J gene TRBJ2-1; D gene unclear. Germline assignment: CDR1 SGHVS and CDR2 FNYEAQ. The CDR3 runs 11 residues. Trimming pared 1 base from V and 10 bases from J, leaving 5 bases between.

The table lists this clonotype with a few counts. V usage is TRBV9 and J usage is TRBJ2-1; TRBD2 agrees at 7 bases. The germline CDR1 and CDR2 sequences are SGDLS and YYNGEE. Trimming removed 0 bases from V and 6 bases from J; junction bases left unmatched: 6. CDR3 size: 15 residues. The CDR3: CASSVGAGAANEQFF. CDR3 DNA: TGTGCCAGCAGCGTAGGCGCGGGAGCGGCCAATGAGCAGTTCTTC.

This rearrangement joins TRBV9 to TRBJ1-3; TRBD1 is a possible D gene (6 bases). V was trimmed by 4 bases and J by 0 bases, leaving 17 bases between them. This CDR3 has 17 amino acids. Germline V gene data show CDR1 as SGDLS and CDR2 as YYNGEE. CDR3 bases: TGTGCCAGCAGCCCGTGGGACACTAAACACTCTGGAAACACCATATATTTT. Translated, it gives CASSPWDTKHSGNTIYF.